The present T cell receptor beta chain was sequenced within a study of T cell responses to AZD1222 COVID-19 vaccine. Concerning this clone: Its specificity is unknown.

Germline V lookup: CDR1 LGHDT, CDR2 YNNKEL (reference sequence). This CDR3 is 14 amino acids long. The V and J ends lost 4 bases and 5 bases respectively, with 13 bases between them. TCRdb's table, derived via immunoSEQ multiplex PCR, lists solely in-frame clones and lacks some. The data contain roughly 51,000 clones, roughly 85% of them singletons. Findings and limits, study-wide: AZD1222 recipients seropositive at baseline numbered only six or seven. Donors in the cohort were predominantly white British and more often female, and clonal diversity was possibly underestimated.

This chain connects TRBV3-1 (or the pseudogene TRBV3-2) to TRBJ2-3, with D unresolved. This sample comprised peripheral blood, obtained 28 days after the second AZD1222 dose. The sequence was collected from an adult who received the AZD1222 COVID-19 vaccine. CDR3: CASSPSTLQDTQYF. The CDR3 DNA is TGTGCCAGCAGCCCGTCGACCCTGCAAGATACGCAGTATTTT.